Included here is one TCR beta chain sequence, with context. What it binds is not known. The source of the sample is a study of shared clonotypes between healthy human individuals. Study in general: Every donor yielded three CD4 naive, three CD4 memory, two CD8 naive and one CD8 memory plate. Notes on the study in general: Compared with memory subsets, naive subsets generally had larger estimated richness. Read depth was anticipated to influence clonotype sharing among donors.

Here immunoSEQ multiplex PCR was the method, and the copy in TCRdb shows in-frame clones only, minus some. The table includes 550,000 to 700,000 clones, approximately 73% detected once. A split of CD4+ cells into CD45RA+ naive and CD45RA-negative memory subsets was performed. This CDR3 has 13 amino acids. The V and J ends lost 5 bases and 6 bases respectively, with 10 bases between them. Germline CDR1 SGHAT, CDR2 FQNNGV. The chain combines TRBV11-2 with TRBJ2-2; perhaps D is TRBD1 or TRBD2 (5 bases each). The source is a woman aged 25-40 years in good health. Source material: memory CD4+ T cells sorted from blood. As to subset: CD45RA-negative fraction. Here the CDR3 DNA reads TGTGCCAGCAGCCGGGACCTCGCCGGGGAGCTGTTTTTT. This sequence encodes CASSRDLAGELFF.